This T cell receptor beta chain was captured by sequencing in a study of cytomegalovirus exposure and HLA in healthy donors. Study results and caveats: Some TCR beta chains (164 of them) were listed as cytomegalovirus-associated. A prior analysis recorded that most TCR beta V segments were productive about 87% or about 30% of the time. Later analysis identified several of the most significant clusters that appeared linked to common viral pathogens.

PCR involved 60 Vbeta and 13 Jbeta primers. Assay: immunoSEQ multiplex PCR; the TCRdb copy retains only in-frame clones and omits some. Seen here are 150,000 to 200,000 clones, 80% observed once, and the top ten hold 0.9% to 1.2%. CDR1 is LNHDA, CDR2 SQIVND, per germline (reference sequence). CDR3 length equals 13 residues. The ends were cut back, 4 bases at V and 8 bases at J, with 14 bases in the middle. Regarding this clone: The antigen is unknown.

This sequence originates from a woman aged 40-49 years in good health and CMV-seronegative. The J gene is TRBJ1-2, the V gene TRBV19; D remains ambiguous. Input material: PBMCs. CDR3 loop: CASSSGRGIGYTF. The CDR3 DNA follows: TGTGCCAGTAGTAGCGGACGGGGAATAGGCTACACCTTC.